The 25 T cell receptor beta chains presented below share a single source sample, sequenced in a study of CD8+ T cells in alopecia areata. Following RNA extraction, reverse transcription yielded cDNA that acted as the sequencing template. Assay used: immunoSEQ multiplex PCR; TCRdb lists only in-frame clones, some missing. The data hold 150,000 to 200,000 clones, with around 60% observed a single time. Sequenced here: CD4+ T cells sorted from blood, sampled at week 0. The receptors here all came from a human donor with alopecia areata.

The V call is TRBV29-1, the J call TRBJ2-1, with TRBD2 matching over 7 bases. Germline V lookup: CDR1 SQVTM, CDR2 ANQGSEA. The CDR3 runs 10 residues. Losses at the gene ends were 7 bases for V and 12 bases for J; bases not matched to a gene: 6. The CDR3 loop reads CSASGGGQFF. The CDR3 bases are TGCAGCGCTAGCGGCGGTGGGCAGTTCTTC.

This chain uses TRBV29-1 with TRBJ2-3, with TRBD2 identical over 8 bases. This CDR3 spans 13 amino acids. V dropped 7 bases and J dropped 4; count of bases not matched to a gene: 7. Germline values: CDR1 SQVTM, CDR2 ANQGSEA. CDR3: CSGGTRFADTQYF. CDR3 bases: TGCAGCGGCGGGACTAGGTTTGCAGATACGCAGTATTTT.

The gene calls are TRBV25-1 and TRBJ2-7; TRBD1 matches 10 bases. Germline V lookup: CDR1 MGHDK, CDR2 SYGVNS. The CDR3 runs 15 residues. V trimming: 5 bases; J trimming: 2 bases; junction bases outside the gene matches: 6. Here the CDR3 DNA reads TGTGCCAGCAGTTCCGACAGGGGGCTAACCTACGAGCAGTACTTC. Amino acids: CASSSDRGLTYEQYF.

This clone has more than one count but fewer than ten. This chain connects TRBV5-1 to TRBJ1-1, with a possible D match to TRBD1 (5 bases). CDR3 length: 13 residues. The germline V gene has CDR1 SGHRS and CDR2 YFSETQ. Trimming took off 1 base at V and 8 bases at J, with 12 bases between the two ends. CDR3: CASSLSGVLEAFF. CDR3 DNA sequence: TGCGCCAGCAGCTTGTCGGGGGTTCTAGAAGCTTTCTTT.

The genes are TRBV29-1 and TRBJ1-2; a weak D match, TRBD1 (5 bases). The CDR3 contains 13 residues. Germline V gives CDR1 SQVTM, CDR2 ANQGSEA. Trimming removed 1 base from V and 4 bases from J, with 10 bases in between. The CDR3 DNA reads as TGCAGCGTTGAAGCGGGGCAGGGCTATGGCTACACCTTC. This codes for CSVEAGQGYGYTF.

The rearrangement links TRBV2 to TRBJ1-2, with TRBD1 as a possible D gene (6 bases). This CDR3 spans 13 amino acids. Germline V CDR1 and CDR2: SNHLY, FYNNEI. V shed 2 bases and J shed 8 bases, with 12 bases lying between them. In nucleotides, the CDR3 is TGTGCCAGCAGTGAAACAGGGCTGGGGGGCTACACCTTC. It specifies CASSETGLGGYTF.

On this clone itself: This sample includes further DNA sequences coding for the same CDR3. The gene calls are TRBV25-1 and TRBJ2-5, with no clear D. Trimming took off 1 base at V and 4 bases at J, with 1 base between the two ends. CDR3 length: 11 residues. Germline values: CDR1 MGHDK, CDR2 SYGVNS. The CDR3, as DNA: TGTGCCAGCAGTGAATCAGAGACCCAGTACTTC. Translation: CASSESETQYF.

V is TRBV5-1 and J is TRBJ2-5; D might be TRBD2 (6 bases). This CDR3 contains 16 residues. Germline V lookup: CDR1 SGHRS, CDR2 YFSETQ. V was pared by 4 bases and J by 5 bases, with 21 bases between. CDR3 residues: CASSAAGTLEGETQYF. The CDR3 DNA is TGCGCCAGCAGCGCAGCCGGGACCCTGGAGGGGGAGACCCAGTACTTC.

The rearrangement uses TRBV30 and TRBJ2-4; D possibly corresponds to TRBD1 (5 bases). The V and J ends lost 8 bases and 15 bases respectively, with 26 bases between them. CDR1 is GTSNPN and CDR2 is SVGIG in the germline V gene (reference sequence). This CDR3 is 13 amino acids long. CDR3 protein: CAASNRQSGARYF. The CDR3 nucleotides read TGTGCCGCCTCAAACCGTCAGAGTGGGGCGAGGTACTTC.

V and J are TRBV5-1 and TRBJ2-3; unclear D gene. In germline, CDR1 is SGHRS, CDR2 YFSETQ. The CDR3 loop spans 14 amino acids. V shed 0 bases and J shed 3 bases, with 8 bases lying between them. The CDR3 is CASSLERTTDTQYF. The CDR3 DNA sequence: TGCGCCAGCAGCTTGGAGCGCACAACAGATACGCAGTATTTT.

This chain joins TRBV5-1 and TRBJ2-5; TRBD1 matches at 9 bases. The CDR3 totals 14 residues. V lost 4 bases to trimming and J lost 3 bases; unmatched junction nucleotides: 4. Germline CDR1 and CDR2: SGHRS and YFSETQ. In DNA, the CDR3 is TGCGCCAGCAGCCCGGGGACAGGGAAAGAGACCCAGTACTTC. This codes for CASSPGTGKETQYF.

This chain connects TRBV14 to TRBJ2-7; 12 nucleotides agree with TRBD1. The CDR3 extends over 15 amino acids. The V and J ends lost 6 bases and 7 bases, in that order; junction bases with no gene match: 10. The V gene's germline CDR1 is SGHDN and CDR2 FVKESK. This CDR3 reads CASSTPGQGAKEQYF. In DNA form, the CDR3 reads TGTGCCAGCAGTACCCCGGGACAGGGGGCAAAGGAGCAGTACTTC.

The chain combines TRBV5-1 with TRBJ2-7; the D gene is possibly TRBD1 (6 bases). V was pared by 4 bases and J by 0 bases, with 20 bases between. The CDR3 runs 17 residues. Per the germline V gene, CDR1 is SGHRS and CDR2 is YFSETQ. Written as DNA, the CDR3 is TGCGCCAGCAGCGTACAACCAACAGGGACAAGCTCCTACGAGCAGTACTTC. Its translation is CASSVQPTGTSSYEQYF.

This chain connects TRBV14 to TRBJ1-1; no clear D gene. V was pared by 0 bases and J by 1 base, with 9 bases between. The CDR3 consists of 15 residues. The germline CDR1 and CDR2 sequences are SGHDN and FVKESK. The CDR3 reads CASSQDGPRNTEAFF. The CDR3 bases are TGTGCCAGCAGCCAAGATGGACCACGGAACACTGAAGCTTTCTTT.

This clone was seen a single time. The chain links TRBV27 to TRBJ1-3; perhaps TRBD1 as D (5 bases). V lost 2 bases and J 7 bases, leaving 12 bases between the germline ends. The germline V gene has CDR1 MNHEY and CDR2 SMNVEV (reference sequence). This CDR3 is 14 amino acids long. DNA of the CDR3: TGTGCCAGCAGTTTAGAACAGGTCGGGAACACCATATATTTT. Amino acids: CASSLEQVGNTIYF.

The chain is built from TRBV10-3 and TRBJ1-5, with a possible D match to TRBD1 (5 bases). This CDR3 region has 14 residues. Trimming left V 4 bases short and J 1 base short, with 8 bases between. CDR1 and CDR2 from the germline V gene are ENHRY and SYGVKD. The CDR3 loop is CAISVDKSNQPQHF. CDR3 in DNA: TGTGCCATCAGTGTGGACAAAAGCAATCAGCCCCAGCATTTT.

Here the CDR3 reads CASRPGTGGTDTQYF. The CDR3 DNA sequence: TGTGCCAGCAGGCCCGGGACAGGGGGCACAGATACGCAGTATTTT. The chain employs TRBV6-5 and TRBJ2-3, with TRBD1 identical over 10 bases. After removal of 6 bases from V and 1 base from J, the junction contained 4 bases not matched to a gene. Germline assignment: CDR1 MNHEY and CDR2 SVGAGI. The CDR3 extends over 15 amino acids.

This clone was picked up a small number of times. This chain uses TRBV29-1 with TRBJ2-3, with 14 bases identical to TRBD2. There are 15 residues in the CDR3. Germline trimming cut 5 bases from V and 4 bases from J; bases unmatched to any gene: 5. Germline-derived CDR1 and CDR2 are SQVTM and ANQGSEA. In nucleotides, the CDR3 is TGCAGCGTTACCGGGACTAGCGGGGGAGCAGATACGCAGTATTTT. It specifies CSVTGTSGGADTQYF.

The chain has TRBV11-2 and TRBJ1-3, with no clear D. CDR3 length equals 14 residues. Per germline, CDR1 SGHAT and CDR2 FQNNGV. Deletions cut 1 base from V and 1 base from J, with 5 bases between. The CDR3, as DNA: TGTGCCAGCAGCTTAGCAGGTTCTGGAAACACCATATATTTT. This translates into CASSLAGSGNTIYF.

CDR3 sequence (DNA): TGCAGCGCCTTGACGACTAGCGGGCAAGAGACCCAGTACTTC. It codes for CSALTTSGQETQYF. This chain uses TRBV29-1 with TRBJ2-5, with TRBD2 matching 10 bases. This CDR3 region has 14 residues. V was pared by 7 bases and J by 2 bases, with 7 bases of the junction left unmatched. Germline CDR1 reads SQVTM; CDR2 reads ANQGSEA.

The chain joins TRBV5-6 to TRBJ1-1; D unresolved. V was shortened by 0 bases and J by 11 bases, with 14 bases between the two germline ends. CDR3 length equals 13 residues. From germline, CDR1 is SGHDT and CDR2 YYEEEE. The CDR3 spells CASSLDFGRYAFF. The CDR3 nucleotides are TGTGCCAGCAGCTTGGATTTCGGGCGGTATGCTTTCTTT.

The J gene is TRBJ2-1, the V gene TRBV5-1; 7 bases map to TRBD1. The CDR3 extends over 16 amino acids. Germline trimming cut 1 base from V and 0 bases from J; bases unmatched to any gene: 4. Germline assignment: CDR1 SGHRS and CDR2 YFSETQ. CDR3 loop: CASSLQGTVSYNEQFF. CDR3 in DNA: TGCGCCAGCAGCTTGCAAGGGACAGTCTCCTACAATGAGCAGTTCTTC.

The J gene is TRBJ2-7, the V gene TRBV4-1, with 11 bases aligning to TRBD1. The CDR3 length is 15 residues. The V segment lost 4 bases and the J segment 6 bases; nucleotides outside the gene matches: 8. The germline gives CDR1 MGHRA, CDR2 YSYEKL. The CDR3 DNA sequence: TGCGCCAGCAGCCTCCCGGGACAGGGGGTAGGCGAGCAGTACTTC. Protein: CASSLPGQGVGEQYF.

The V and J genes are TRBV6-5 and TRBJ2-7; tentative D call: TRBD2 (6 bases). V lost 3 bases, J lost 2 bases, and 14 bases lay in between. The CDR3 spans 15 residues. The germline V gene has CDR1 MNHEY and CDR2 SVGAGI. This CDR3 is CASSYRGGTAYEQYF. In DNA form, the CDR3 reads TGTGCCAGCAGTTATCGGGGAGGAACCGCCTACGAGCAGTACTTC.

This clone has a handful of counts. The chain combines TRBV28 with TRBJ1-5, with D possibly matching TRBD1 (5 bases). The CDR3 runs to 12 residues. The ends were cut back, 6 bases at V and 6 bases at J, with 9 bases in the middle. Germline V gene data show CDR1 as MDHEN and CDR2 as SYDVKM. This CDR3 reads CASSSGSQPQHF. CDR3 sequence (DNA): TGTGCCAGCAGCTCAGGGAGTCAGCCCCAGCATTTT.